What follows are 15 T cell receptor beta chains derived from one specimen sequenced in a study of T cells in Graves' hyperthyroidism and ophthalmopathy. It was RNA transcripts that yielded the amplified TCR beta CDR3 regions. The TCR CDR3 was amplified in a first-round RT-PCR using the HTBI primer set. TCRdb passed the multiplex PCR reads through MiXCR, listing each CDR3 protein once. This table holds some 500,000 distinct CDR3 sequences, around 16% found once. Specimen: blood. The source is a woman under 40 with Graves' ophthalmopathy.

This clonotype was seen repeatedly, ten times or more. The chain uses TRBV11-2 and TRBJ2-2; tentative D call: TRBD2 (6 bases). Trimming stripped 0 bases from V and 8 bases from J, with 10 bases between. Looked up from germline, CDR1 is SGHAT and CDR2 is FQNNGV. The CDR3 length is 14 residues. CDR3 nucleotides: TGTGCCAGCAGCTTAGAATTTGGAGGGGGGGAGCTGTTTTTT. This translates into CASSLEFGGGELFF.

The sample holds a few counts of this clonotype. The chain combines TRBV5-1 with TRBJ2-7; D might be TRBD1 (5 bases). The CDR3 covers 14 residues. Looked up from germline, CDR1 is SGHRS and CDR2 is YFSETQ. The V end lost 5 bases, the J end lost 3 bases, and 15 bases lay between the germline ends. The CDR3 is CASRNLRQGYEQYF. Written as DNA, the CDR3 is TGCGCCAGCAGGAATTTACGCCAGGGCTACGAGCAGTACTTC.

This clonotype was seen many times. The chain combines TRBV11-2 with TRBJ2-7, with D tentatively TRBD1 or TRBD2 (5 bases each). The length of the CDR3 is 14 residues. Germline-derived CDR1 and CDR2 are SGHAT and FQNNGV. Trimming shortened V by 3 bases and J by 0 bases, and 9 bases separated the two germline ends. CDR3 amino acids: CASSLGTDSYEQYF. The CDR3 DNA reads as TGTGCCAGCAGCTTGGGGACCGACTCCTACGAGCAGTACTTC.

This clonotype has a count of ten or more. The chain uses TRBV6-1 and TRBJ2-1; TRBD2 matches 8 bases. CDR1 is MNHNS, CDR2 SASEGT, per germline. The CDR3 contains 18 residues. Trimming removed 2 bases from V and 5 bases from J; junction bases left unmatched: 14. CDR3 residues: CASSEPGLAGALHNEQFF. The CDR3 DNA sequence: TGTGCCAGCAGTGAACCTGGGCTAGCGGGTGCCCTCCACAATGAGCAGTTCTTC.

The chain links TRBV7-9 to TRBJ2-1, with TRBD2 matching 7 bases. This CDR3 contains 16 residues. The trim removed 4 bases at V and 0 bases at J, leaving 6 bases unmatched. Germline V gene data show CDR1 as SEHNR and CDR2 as FQNEAQ (reference sequence). CDR3 protein: CASSSAAGSSYNEQFF. CDR3 DNA sequence: TGTGCCAGCAGCTCCGCAGCGGGGAGCTCCTACAATGAGCAGTTCTTC.

This clonotype was detected only a few times. The rearrangement joins TRBV27 to TRBJ1-4; D not resolved. This CDR3 contains 15 residues. Between the trimmed V and J ends, which lost 4 bases and 6 bases, there was a span of 15 bases. Germline V gene sequence: CDR1 MNHEY, CDR2 SMNVEV (reference sequence). The CDR3 here is CASSSRPRYDEKLFF. The CDR3 region has the DNA TGTGCCAGCAGTTCCCGCCCGCGTTACGATGAAAAACTGTTTTTT.

This clonotype was recorded many times. The chain employs TRBV20-1 and TRBJ1-6; 9 bases line up with TRBD1. Germline loops: CDR1 DFQATT, CDR2 SNEGSKA (reference sequence). With V trimmed by 2 bases and J by 10 bases, 6 bases remained unmatched. The CDR3 has 14 residues. The CDR3 here is CSARRDRARSPLHF. CDR3 in DNA: TGCAGTGCTAGAAGGGACAGGGCGAGATCACCCCTCCACTTT.

This clonotype was counted ten times or more. The chain is built from TRBV2 and TRBJ1-6; D is ambiguous. The ends were cut back, 7 bases at V and 0 bases at J, with 10 bases in the middle. The CDR3 has 15 residues. CDR1 is SNHLY and CDR2 is FYNNEI in the germline V gene. The CDR3, as DNA: TGTGCCAGCATTGAGGAGAGCTCCTATAATTCACCCCTCCACTTT. Translating gives CASIEESSYNSPLHF.

This clonotype has just one count. The V and J genes are TRBV19 and TRBJ1-3; D is undetermined. The CDR3 sequence is 13 residues long. The V gene's germline CDR1 is LNHDA and CDR2 SQIVND (reference sequence). V lost 8 bases to trimming and J lost 0 bases, with 8 bases between them. CDR3: CASPGLSGNTIYF. CDR3 nucleotides: TGTGCCAGTCCCGGACTCTCTGGAAACACCATATATTTT.

J is TRBJ2-1 and V is TRBV9; D gene unclear. Trimming left V 1 base short and J 8 bases short, with 10 bases between. Looked up from germline, CDR1 is SGDLS and CDR2 is YYNGEE. The CDR3 contains 13 residues. CDR3 loop: CASSVLDDDEQFF. As DNA, the CDR3 is TGTGCCAGCAGCGTATTGGACGATGATGAGCAGTTCTTC.

This clonotype occurred many times. V and J are TRBV25-1 and TRBJ2-5; the D gene is possibly TRBD1 (6 bases). The CDR3 is 13 residues long. Germline V gives CDR1 MGHDK, CDR2 SYGVNS. Trimming took 4 bases from V and 3 from J, leaving 9 bases between them. The CDR3 DNA sequence: TGTGCCAGCAGTGCCCGACAGGAAGAGACCCAGTACTTC. Its protein product is CASSARQEETQYF.

This chain connects TRBV19 to TRBJ2-1; the match to TRBD2 covers 13 bases. This CDR3 is 15 amino acids long. Unmatched junction bases numbered 4, after V lost 3 bases and J lost 8 bases. The germline gives CDR1 LNHDA, CDR2 SQIVND (reference sequence). The CDR3 protein is CASSIGLAGEDEQFF. The CDR3 DNA sequence: TGTGCCAGTAGTATCGGACTAGCGGGAGAAGATGAGCAGTTCTTC. Complete variable domain (other parts from reference TRBV19 and TRBJ2-1): DGGITQSPKYLFRKEGQNVTLSCEQNLNHDAMYWYRQDPGQGLRLIYYSQIVNDFQKGDIAEGYSVSREKKESFPLTVTSAQKNPTAFYLCASSIGLAGEDEQFFGPGTRLTVL.

The chain uses TRBV6-1 and TRBJ2-5; 8 bases are a match to TRBD1. This CDR3 spans 18 amino acids. CDR1 and CDR2 from the germline V gene are MNHNS and SASEGT. Trimming at V came to 4 bases and at J to 0 bases, leaving 13 bases not matched to a gene. CDR3 residues: CASSAPRGQGDYQETQYF. The CDR3 coding sequence is TGTGCCAGCAGTGCCCCCAGAGGACAGGGCGACTACCAAGAGACCCAGTACTTC.

The chain combines TRBV6-2 or TRBV6-3 with TRBJ2-2, with TRBD1 matching 8 bases. V trimming: 6 bases; J trimming: 6 bases; junction bases outside the gene matches: 3. CDR3 length equals 13 residues. CDR1 is MNHEY and CDR2 is SVGEGT in the germline V gene. The CDR3 loop reads CASRQQGAGELFF. The DNA of the CDR3 is TGTGCCAGCAGGCAACAGGGGGCCGGGGAGCTGTTTTTT.

This clonotype was recorded at least ten times. CDR3 DNA sequence: TGCAGTGCTAGTCCCGGGACTAACCAAGAGACCCAGTACTTC. Translating it yields CSASPGTNQETQYF. The gene calls are TRBV20-1 and TRBJ2-5; 7 bases map to TRBD2. Looked up from germline, CDR1 is DFQATT and CDR2 is SNEGSKA (reference sequence). Trimming cost V 3 bases and J 0 bases; bases outside gene matches: 4. The CDR3 consists of 14 residues.